Shown below are 10 T cell receptor beta chains from a single sample sequenced in a study of T cell responses to AZD1222 COVID-19 vaccine. The method was immunoSEQ multiplex PCR; TCRdb's version includes in-frame clones alone and lacks a portion of them. The sample shows roughly 120,000 clones, more than 80% of them seen only once. Material: peripheral blood, obtained 28 days after the second AZD1222 dose. The receptors originated from an adult who received the AZD1222 COVID-19 vaccine.

This chain links TRBV6-5 with TRBJ1-2; possibly TRBD1 for D (5 bases). CDR3 size: 13 residues. Germline values: CDR1 MNHEY, CDR2 SVGAGI. The V end lost 6 bases, the J end lost 6 bases, and 14 bases lay between the germline ends. CDR3 region: CASSLGAGNGYTF. The CDR3 DNA reads as TGTGCCAGCAGCCTCGGGGCGGGAAATGGCTACACCTTC.

CDR3: CASSLGPERQIQPQHF. DNA of the CDR3: TGTGCCAGCAGCTTAGGTCCGGAGCGACAGATCCAGCCCCAGCATTTT. The V gene is TRBV7-2, the J gene TRBJ1-5; D perhaps matches TRBD1 (5 bases). Germline CDR1 and CDR2: SGHTA and FQGNSA. CDR3 length equals 16 residues. Trimming removed 1 base at V and 7 bases at J, with 17 bases between.

The chain carries TRBV19 and TRBJ2-3; 10 bases are shared with TRBD2. This CDR3 has 17 amino acids. J lost 1 base, V lost 5 bases, and 9 bases had no gene match. In germline, CDR1 is LNHDA, CDR2 SQIVND (reference sequence). The CDR3 region is CASSRTWLAGGTDTQYF. Written as DNA, the CDR3 is TGTGCCAGTAGTCGTACCTGGCTAGCGGGAGGCACAGATACGCAGTATTTT. The full variable domain, completed using reference TRBV19 and TRBJ2-3, is DGGITQSPKYLFRKEGQNVTLSCEQNLNHDAMYWYRQDPGQGLRLIYYSQIVNDFQKGDIAEGYSVSREKKESFPLTVTSAQKNPTAFYLCASSRTWLAGGTDTQYFGPGTRLTVL.

The CDR3 nucleotides are TGCGCCAGCAGTGAACGACTAGCGGGCGAGCAGTTCTTC. It translates to CASSERLAGEQFF. The chain uses TRBV10-1 and TRBJ2-1; 10 positions match TRBD2. V lost 3 bases, J lost 10 bases, and 3 bases stayed unmatched. Germline V gives CDR1 WNHNN, CDR2 SYGVQD (reference sequence). The CDR3 is made up of 13 amino acids.

The V call is TRBV6-5, the J call TRBJ1-5; the match to TRBD1 covers 7 bases. The CDR3 has 13 residues. CDR1 MNHEY and CDR2 SVGAGI come from the germline V gene. V was pared by 4 bases and J by 7 bases, with 4 bases of the junction left unmatched. The CDR3 is CASSSRDSQPQHF. The CDR3 DNA is TGTGCCAGCAGTTCCAGGGACAGCCAGCCCCAGCATTTT.

CDR3 sequence: CASSLVAFPDTQYF. DNA of the CDR3: TGCGCCAGCAGCTTGGTGGCGTTCCCAGATACGCAGTATTTT. The chain links TRBV5-1 to TRBJ2-3; D gene unclear. CDR1 and CDR2 (germline): SGHRS, YFSETQ. This CDR3 spans 14 amino acids. V dropped 0 bases and J dropped 4 bases, with 9 bases sitting between them.

This rearrangement joins TRBV2 to TRBJ1-6, with TRBD1 matching over 8 bases. Germline CDR1 is SNHLY and CDR2 is FYNNEI. The CDR3 is made up of 15 amino acids. V shed 7 bases and J 7 bases; nucleotides not matched to a gene: 9. CDR3 sequence: CASIDRGAVNSPLHF. CDR3 nucleotide sequence: TGTGCCAGCATTGACAGGGGCGCAGTGAATTCACCCCTCCACTTT.

The gene calls are TRBV23-1 and TRBJ2-2; weak D call: TRBD1 (6 bases). TRBV23-1 is an open reading frame, and its role is uncertain. The CDR3 is 18 amino acids. Deletions cut 0 bases from V and 0 bases from J, with 14 bases between. CDR3 sequence (DNA): TGCGCCAGCAGTCAATCTAAAGCAGGGGCCCCGAACACCGGGGAGCTGTTTTTT. Protein sequence: CASSQSKAGAPNTGELFF.

This chain uses TRBV2 with TRBJ1-2, with D perhaps matching TRBD1 (6 bases). Germline loops: CDR1 SNHLY, CDR2 FYNNEI. V lost 6 bases, J lost 8 bases, and 19 bases lay in between. The CDR3 contains 14 residues. This CDR3 reads CASRPLPGGFGYTF. CDR3 bases: TGTGCCAGCAGGCCCCTCCCGGGGGGCTTCGGCTACACCTTC.

The V and J genes are TRBV28 and TRBJ1-4, with no clear D. The V gene's germline CDR1 is MDHEN and CDR2 SYDVKM. The V end lost 6 bases, the J end lost 2 bases, and 4 bases lay between the germline ends. The CDR3 runs to 12 residues. The CDR3 spells CASRRTNEKLFF. In DNA form, the CDR3 reads TGTGCCAGCAGACGGACTAATGAAAAACTGTTTTTT.